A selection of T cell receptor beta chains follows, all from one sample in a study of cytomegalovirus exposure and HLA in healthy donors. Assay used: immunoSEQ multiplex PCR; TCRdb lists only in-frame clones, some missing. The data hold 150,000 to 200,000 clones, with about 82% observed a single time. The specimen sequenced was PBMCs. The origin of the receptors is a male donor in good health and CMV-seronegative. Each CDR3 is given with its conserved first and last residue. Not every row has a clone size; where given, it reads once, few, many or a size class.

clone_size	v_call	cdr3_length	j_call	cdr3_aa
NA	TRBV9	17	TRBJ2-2	CASSGRGTTGLTGELFF
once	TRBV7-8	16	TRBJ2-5	CASRPTDRGVVKTQYF
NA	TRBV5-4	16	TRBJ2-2	CASSARQGANTGELLF
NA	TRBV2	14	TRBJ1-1	CASSESTGNTEAFF
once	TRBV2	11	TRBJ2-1	CASSFGNEQFF
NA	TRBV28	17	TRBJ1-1	CASRDRTGRFLGTEAFF
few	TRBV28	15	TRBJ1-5	CASSPDTGDNQPQHF
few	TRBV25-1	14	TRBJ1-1	CASSTNRGNTEAFF
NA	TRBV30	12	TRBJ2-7	CAWENPRYEQYF
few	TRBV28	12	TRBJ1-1	CASGTENTEAFF
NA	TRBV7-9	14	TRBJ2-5	CASSLVGGRETQYF
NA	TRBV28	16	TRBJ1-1	CASSLARVMGNTEAFF
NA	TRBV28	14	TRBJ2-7	CASSLVAEPYEQYF
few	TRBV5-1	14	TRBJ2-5	CASSLVGGVETQYF
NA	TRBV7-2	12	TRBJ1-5	CASSSVNQPQHF
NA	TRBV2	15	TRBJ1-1	CASSARGALNTEAFF
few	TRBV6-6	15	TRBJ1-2	CASSYGQGAARGYTF
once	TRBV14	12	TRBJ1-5	CASSQGAQPQHF
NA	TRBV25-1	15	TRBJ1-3	CASSELSGAGNTIYF
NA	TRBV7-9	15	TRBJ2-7	CAISGLAGDPYEQYF
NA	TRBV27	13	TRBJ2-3	CASSHSSTDTQYF
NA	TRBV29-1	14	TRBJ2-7	CSVEGTGLTYEQYF
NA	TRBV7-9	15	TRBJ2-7	CASSLGTANSYEQYF
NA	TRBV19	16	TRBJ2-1	CASSPNLGLAANEQFF
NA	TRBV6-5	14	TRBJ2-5	CASSYGQGAETQYF
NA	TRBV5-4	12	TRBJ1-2	CASSLDRVSDTF
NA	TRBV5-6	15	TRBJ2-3	CASSFGQGGSDTQYF
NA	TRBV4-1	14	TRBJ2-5	CASSLSPAAETQYF
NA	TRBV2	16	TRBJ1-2	CASSESRQGWYYGYTF